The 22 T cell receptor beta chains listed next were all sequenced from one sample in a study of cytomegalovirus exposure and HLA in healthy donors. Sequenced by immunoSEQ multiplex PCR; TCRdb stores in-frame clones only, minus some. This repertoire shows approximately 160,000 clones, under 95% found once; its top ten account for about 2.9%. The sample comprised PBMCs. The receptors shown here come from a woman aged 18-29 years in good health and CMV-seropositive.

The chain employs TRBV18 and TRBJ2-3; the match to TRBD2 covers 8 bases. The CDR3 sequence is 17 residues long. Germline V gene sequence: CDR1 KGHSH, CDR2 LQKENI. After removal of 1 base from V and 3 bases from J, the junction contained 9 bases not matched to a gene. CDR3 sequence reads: CASSPRSGSFETDTQYF. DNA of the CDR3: TGTGCCAGCTCACCACGAAGCGGGAGTTTTGAGACAGATACGCAGTATTTT. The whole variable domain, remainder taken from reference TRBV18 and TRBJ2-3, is NAGVMQNPRHLVRRRGQEARLRCSPMKGHSHVYWYRQLPEEGLKFMVYLQKENIIDESGMPKERFSAEFPKEGPSILRIQQVVRGDSAAYFCASSPRSGSFETDTQYFGPGTRLTVL.

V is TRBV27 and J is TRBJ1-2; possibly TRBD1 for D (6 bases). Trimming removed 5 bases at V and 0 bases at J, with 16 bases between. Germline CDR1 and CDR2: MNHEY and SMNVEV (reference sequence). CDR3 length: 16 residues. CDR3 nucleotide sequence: TGTGCCAGCAGTCCCTGGGGAGGGGGAGCTAACTATGGCTACACCTTC. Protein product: CASSPWGGGANYGYTF.

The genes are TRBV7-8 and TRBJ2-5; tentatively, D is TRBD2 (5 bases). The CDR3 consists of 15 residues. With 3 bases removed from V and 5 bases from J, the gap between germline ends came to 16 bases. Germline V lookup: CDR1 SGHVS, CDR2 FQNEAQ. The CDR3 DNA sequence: TGTGCCAGCAGCTTGTCGGGGTCGTGGAGGGAGACCCAGTACTTC. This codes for CASSLSGSWRETQYF.

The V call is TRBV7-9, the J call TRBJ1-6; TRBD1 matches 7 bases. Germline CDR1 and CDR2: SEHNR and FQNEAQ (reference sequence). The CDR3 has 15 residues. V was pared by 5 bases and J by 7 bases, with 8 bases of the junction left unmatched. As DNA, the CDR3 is TGTGCCAGCAGCGGAAGGGACAGCCGGAATTCACCCCTCCACTTT. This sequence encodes CASSGRDSRNSPLHF.

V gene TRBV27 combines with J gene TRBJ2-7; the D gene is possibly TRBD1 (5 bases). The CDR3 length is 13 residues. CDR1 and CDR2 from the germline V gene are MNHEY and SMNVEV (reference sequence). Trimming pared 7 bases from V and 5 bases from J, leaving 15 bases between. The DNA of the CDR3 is TGTGCCAGCACAAACCAGGGTACCCACGAGCAGTACTTC. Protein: CASTNQGTHEQYF.

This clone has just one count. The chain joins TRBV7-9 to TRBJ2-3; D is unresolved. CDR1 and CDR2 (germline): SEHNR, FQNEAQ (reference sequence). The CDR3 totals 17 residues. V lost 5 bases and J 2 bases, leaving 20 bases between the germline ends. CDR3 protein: CASSPVPSTPYTDTQYF. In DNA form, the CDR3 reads TGTGCCAGCAGCCCCGTCCCCTCGACACCCTACACAGATACGCAGTATTTT. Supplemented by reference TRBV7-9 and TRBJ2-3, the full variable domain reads DTGVSQNPRHKITKRGQNVTFRCDPISEHNRLYWYRQTLGQGPEFLTYFQNEAQLEKSRLLSDRFSAERPKGSFSTLEIQRTEQGDSAMYLCASSPVPSTPYTDTQYFGPGTRLTVL.

CDR3: CASSEALGGSGEQYF. CDR3 DNA: TGTGCCAGCAGTGAAGCCCTAGGGGGATCGGGAGAGCAGTACTTC. V usage is TRBV2 and J usage is TRBJ2-7; the D gene is possibly TRBD1 (6 bases). The CDR3 is 15 amino acids. Trimming stripped 0 bases from V and 7 bases from J, with 16 bases between. Germline V gene data show CDR1 as SNHLY and CDR2 as FYNNEI.

Here the CDR3 DNA reads TGCAGCGTTGAGGTCAGGGAGGCTGAAGCTTTCTTT. Translation: CSVEVREAEAFF. V usage is TRBV29-1 and J usage is TRBJ1-1, with a weak D call TRBD1 (5 bases). The CDR3 is 12 amino acids. From germline, CDR1 is SQVTM and CDR2 ANQGSEA. The V end lost 3 bases, the J end lost 6 bases, and 11 bases lay between the germline ends.

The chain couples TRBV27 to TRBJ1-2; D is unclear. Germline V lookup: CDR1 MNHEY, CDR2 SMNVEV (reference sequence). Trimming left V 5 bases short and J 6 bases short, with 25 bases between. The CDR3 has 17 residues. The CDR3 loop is CASSNALGRERLNGYTF. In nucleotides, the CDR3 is TGTGCCAGCAGTAATGCCCTGGGGAGGGAAAGGCTCAATGGCTACACCTTC.

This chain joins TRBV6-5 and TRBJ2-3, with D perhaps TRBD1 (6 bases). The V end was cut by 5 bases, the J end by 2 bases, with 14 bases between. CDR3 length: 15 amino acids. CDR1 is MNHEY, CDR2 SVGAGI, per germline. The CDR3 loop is CASSRRDTPTDTQYF. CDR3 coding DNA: TGTGCCAGCAGTCGCCGGGACACCCCCACAGATACGCAGTATTTT.

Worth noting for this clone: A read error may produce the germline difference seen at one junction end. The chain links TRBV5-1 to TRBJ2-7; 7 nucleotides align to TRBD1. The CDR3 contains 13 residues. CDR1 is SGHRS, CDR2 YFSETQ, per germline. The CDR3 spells CASSNRGSSEQYF. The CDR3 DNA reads TGCGCCAGCAGCAACAGGGGATCCTCCGAGCAGTACTTC. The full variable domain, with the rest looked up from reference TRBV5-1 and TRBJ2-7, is KAGVTQTPRYLIKTRGQQVTLSCSPISGHRSVSWYQQTPGQGLQFLFEYFSETQRNKGNFPGRFSGRQFSNSRSEMNVSTLELGDSALYLCASSNRGSSEQYFGPGTRLTVT.

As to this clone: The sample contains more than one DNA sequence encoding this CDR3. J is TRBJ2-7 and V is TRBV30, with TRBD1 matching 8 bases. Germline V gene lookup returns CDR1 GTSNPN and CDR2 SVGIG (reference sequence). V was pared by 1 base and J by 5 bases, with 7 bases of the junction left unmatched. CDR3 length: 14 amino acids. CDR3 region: CAWSAGTGGHEQYF. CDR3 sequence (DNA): TGTGCCTGGAGTGCCGGGACAGGCGGTCACGAGCAGTACTTC.

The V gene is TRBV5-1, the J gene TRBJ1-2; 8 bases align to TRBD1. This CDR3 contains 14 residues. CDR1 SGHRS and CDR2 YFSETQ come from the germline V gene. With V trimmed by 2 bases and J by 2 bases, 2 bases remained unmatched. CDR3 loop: CASSLRTGNYGYTF. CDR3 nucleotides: TGCGCCAGCAGCTTAAGGACAGGGAACTATGGCTACACCTTC. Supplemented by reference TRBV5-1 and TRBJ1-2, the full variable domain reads KAGVTQTPRYLIKTRGQQVTLSCSPISGHRSVSWYQQTPGQGLQFLFEYFSETQRNKGNFPGRFSGRQFSNSRSEMNVSTLELGDSALYLCASSLRTGNYGYTFGSGTRLTVV.

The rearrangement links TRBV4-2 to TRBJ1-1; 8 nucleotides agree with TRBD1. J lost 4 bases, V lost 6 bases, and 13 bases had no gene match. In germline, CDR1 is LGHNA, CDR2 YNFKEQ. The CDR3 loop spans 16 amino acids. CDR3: CASRKTGTGLFTEAFF. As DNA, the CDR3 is TGTGCCAGCAGAAAGACCGGGACAGGACTTTTCACTGAAGCTTTCTTT.

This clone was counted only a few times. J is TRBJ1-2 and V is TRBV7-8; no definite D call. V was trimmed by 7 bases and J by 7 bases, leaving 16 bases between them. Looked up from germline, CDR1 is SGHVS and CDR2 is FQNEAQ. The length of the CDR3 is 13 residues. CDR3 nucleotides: TGTGCCAGCACCTTGGCCGGGGAAGCTGGCTACACCTTC. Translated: CASTLAGEAGYTF.

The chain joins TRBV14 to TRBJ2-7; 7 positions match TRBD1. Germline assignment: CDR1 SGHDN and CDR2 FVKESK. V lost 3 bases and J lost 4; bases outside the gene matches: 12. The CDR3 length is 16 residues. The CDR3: CASSHSRGGRPYEQYF. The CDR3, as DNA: TGTGCCAGCAGCCATTCTCGAGGGGGCCGGCCTTACGAGCAGTACTTC.

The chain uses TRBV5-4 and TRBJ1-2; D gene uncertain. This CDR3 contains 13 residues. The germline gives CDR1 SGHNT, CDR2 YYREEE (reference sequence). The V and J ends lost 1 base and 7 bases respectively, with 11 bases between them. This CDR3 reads CASSLYEATGYTF. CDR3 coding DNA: TGTGCCAGCAGCTTGTACGAGGCTACTGGCTACACCTTC. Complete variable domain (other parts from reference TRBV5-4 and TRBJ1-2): ETGVTQSPTHLIKTRGQQVTLRCSSQSGHNTVSWYQQALGQGPQFIFQYYREEENGRGNFPPRFSGLQFPNYSSELNVNALELDDSALYLCASSLYEATGYTFGSGTRLTVV.

The CDR3 is CASSRTGGRGLADSSYNEQFF. The CDR3 DNA reads as TGCGCCAGCAGCAGGACAGGGGGCCGGGGACTAGCCGATAGCTCCTACAATGAGCAGTTCTTC. This sequence joins TRBV5-1 and TRBJ2-1; 11 bases align to TRBD1. The CDR3 consists of 21 residues. In germline, CDR1 is SGHRS, CDR2 YFSETQ. Unmatched junction bases numbered 18, after V lost 4 bases and J lost 0 bases.

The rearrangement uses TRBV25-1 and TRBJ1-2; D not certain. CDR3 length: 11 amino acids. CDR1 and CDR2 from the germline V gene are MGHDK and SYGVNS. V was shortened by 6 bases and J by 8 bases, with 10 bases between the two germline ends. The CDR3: CASRNVGGYTF. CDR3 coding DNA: TGTGCCAGCAGGAACGTCGGGGGCTACACCTTC.

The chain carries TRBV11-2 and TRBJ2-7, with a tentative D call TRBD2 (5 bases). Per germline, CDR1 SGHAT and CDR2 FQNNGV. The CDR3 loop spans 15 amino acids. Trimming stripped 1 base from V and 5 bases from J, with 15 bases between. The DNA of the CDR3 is TGTGCCAGCAGCTTAGTCCCGGGGATTTCGGACGAGCAGTACTTC. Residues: CASSLVPGISDEQYF.

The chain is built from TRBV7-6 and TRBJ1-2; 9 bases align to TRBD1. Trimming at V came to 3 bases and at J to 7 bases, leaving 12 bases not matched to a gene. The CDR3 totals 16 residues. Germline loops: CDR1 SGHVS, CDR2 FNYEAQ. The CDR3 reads CASSFPSGTGTRGYTF. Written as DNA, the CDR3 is TGTGCCAGCAGCTTCCCATCCGGGACAGGGACCCGTGGCTACACCTTC.

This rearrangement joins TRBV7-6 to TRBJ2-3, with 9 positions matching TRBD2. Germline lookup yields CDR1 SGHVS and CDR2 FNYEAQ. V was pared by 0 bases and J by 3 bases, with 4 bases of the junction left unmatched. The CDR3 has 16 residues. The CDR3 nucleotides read TGTGCCAGCAGCTTAGCGGGAAGCGGGAGGACAGATACGCAGTATTTT. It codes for CASSLAGSGRTDTQYF.